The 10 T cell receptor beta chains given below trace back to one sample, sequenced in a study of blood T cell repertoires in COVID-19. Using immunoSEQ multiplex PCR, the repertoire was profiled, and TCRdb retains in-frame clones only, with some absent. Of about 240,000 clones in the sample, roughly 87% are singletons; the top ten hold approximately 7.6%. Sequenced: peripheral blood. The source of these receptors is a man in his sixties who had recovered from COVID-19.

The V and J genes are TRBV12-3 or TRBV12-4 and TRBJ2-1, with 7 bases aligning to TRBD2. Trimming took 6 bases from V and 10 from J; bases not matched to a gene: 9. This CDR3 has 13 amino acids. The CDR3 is CASSLLGGGEQFF. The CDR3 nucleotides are TGTGCCAGCAGCCTACTGGGCGGGGGAGAGCAGTTCTTC.

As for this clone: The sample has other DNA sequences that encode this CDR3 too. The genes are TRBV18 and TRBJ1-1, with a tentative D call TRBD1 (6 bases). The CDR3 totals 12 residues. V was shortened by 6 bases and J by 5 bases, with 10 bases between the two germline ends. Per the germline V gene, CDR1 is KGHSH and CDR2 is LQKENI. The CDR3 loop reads CASSQQGTEAFF. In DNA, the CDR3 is TGTGCCAGCTCTCAACAGGGTACTGAAGCTTTCTTT.

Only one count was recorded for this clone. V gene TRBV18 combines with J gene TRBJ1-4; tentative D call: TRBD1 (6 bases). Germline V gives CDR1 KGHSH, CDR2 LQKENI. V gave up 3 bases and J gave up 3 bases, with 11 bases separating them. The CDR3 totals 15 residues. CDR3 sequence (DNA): TGTGCCAGCTCACCTTCCAGGGGCTCTAATGAAAAACTGTTTTTT. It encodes CASSPSRGSNEKLFF. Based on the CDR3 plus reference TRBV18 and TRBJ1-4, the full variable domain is NAGVMQNPRHLVRRRGQEARLRCSPMKGHSHVYWYRQLPEEGLKFMVYLQKENIIDESGMPKERFSAEFPKEGPSILRIQQVVRGDSAAYFCASSPSRGSNEKLFFGSGTQLSVL.

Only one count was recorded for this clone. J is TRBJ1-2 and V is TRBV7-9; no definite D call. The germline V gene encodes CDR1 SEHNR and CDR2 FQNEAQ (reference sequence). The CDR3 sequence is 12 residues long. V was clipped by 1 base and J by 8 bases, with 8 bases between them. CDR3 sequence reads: CASSLEMGGYTF. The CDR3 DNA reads TGTGCCAGCAGCTTAGAGATGGGCGGCTACACCTTC. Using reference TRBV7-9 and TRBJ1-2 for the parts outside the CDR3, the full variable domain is DTGVSQNPRHKITKRGQNVTFRCDPISEHNRLYWYRQTLGQGPEFLTYFQNEAQLEKSRLLSDRFSAERPKGSFSTLEIQRTEQGDSAMYLCASSLEMGGYTFGSGTRLTVV.

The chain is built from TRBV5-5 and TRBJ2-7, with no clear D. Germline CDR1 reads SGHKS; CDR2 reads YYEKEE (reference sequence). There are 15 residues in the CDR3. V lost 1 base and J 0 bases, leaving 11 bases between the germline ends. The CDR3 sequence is CASSLIGGSSYEQYV. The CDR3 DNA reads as TGTGCCAGCAGCTTGATAGGCGGTAGCTCCTACGAGCAGTACGTC.

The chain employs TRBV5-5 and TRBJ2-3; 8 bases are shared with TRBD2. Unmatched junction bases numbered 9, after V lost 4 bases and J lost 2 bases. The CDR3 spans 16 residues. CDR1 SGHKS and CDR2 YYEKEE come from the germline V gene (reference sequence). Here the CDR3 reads CASSPPLAAITDTQYF. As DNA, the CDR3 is TGTGCCAGCAGCCCCCCACTAGCGGCGATCACAGATACGCAGTATTTT.

The CDR3: CASSFSGLYGYTF. The CDR3 DNA follows: TGTGCCAGCAGCTTTTCAGGGTTATATGGCTACACCTTC. This chain links TRBV11-2 with TRBJ1-2; D may be TRBD1 (5 bases). Trimming removed 3 bases from V and 5 bases from J, with 10 bases in between. Germline CDR1 reads SGHAT; CDR2 reads FQNNGV. This CDR3 is built from 13 residues.

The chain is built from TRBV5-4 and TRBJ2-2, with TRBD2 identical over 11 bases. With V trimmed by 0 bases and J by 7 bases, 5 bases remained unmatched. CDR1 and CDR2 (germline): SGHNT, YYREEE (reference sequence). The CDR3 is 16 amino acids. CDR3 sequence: CASSLASGGFVGELFF. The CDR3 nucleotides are TGTGCCAGCAGCTTGGCTAGCGGGGGGTTTGTCGGGGAGCTGTTTTTT.

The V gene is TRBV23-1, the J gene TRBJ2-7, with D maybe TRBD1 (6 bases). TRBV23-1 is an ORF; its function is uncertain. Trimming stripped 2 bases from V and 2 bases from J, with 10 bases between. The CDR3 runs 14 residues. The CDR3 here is CASSQQAGAYEQYV. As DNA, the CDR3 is TGCGCCAGCAGTCAACAGGCAGGGGCCTACGAGCAGTACGTC.

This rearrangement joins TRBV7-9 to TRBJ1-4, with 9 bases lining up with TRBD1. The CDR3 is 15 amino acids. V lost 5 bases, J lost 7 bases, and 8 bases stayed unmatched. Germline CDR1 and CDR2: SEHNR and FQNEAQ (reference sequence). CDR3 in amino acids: CASSQLTGGGEKLFF. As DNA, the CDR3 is TGTGCCAGCAGCCAACTAACAGGGGGCGGTGAAAAACTGTTTTTT. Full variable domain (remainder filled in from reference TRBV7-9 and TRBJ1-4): DTGVSQNPRHKITKRGQNVTFRCDPISEHNRLYWYRQTLGQGPEFLTYFQNEAQLEKSRLLSDRFSAERPKGSFSTLEIQRTEQGDSAMYLCASSQLTGGGEKLFFGSGTQLSVL.